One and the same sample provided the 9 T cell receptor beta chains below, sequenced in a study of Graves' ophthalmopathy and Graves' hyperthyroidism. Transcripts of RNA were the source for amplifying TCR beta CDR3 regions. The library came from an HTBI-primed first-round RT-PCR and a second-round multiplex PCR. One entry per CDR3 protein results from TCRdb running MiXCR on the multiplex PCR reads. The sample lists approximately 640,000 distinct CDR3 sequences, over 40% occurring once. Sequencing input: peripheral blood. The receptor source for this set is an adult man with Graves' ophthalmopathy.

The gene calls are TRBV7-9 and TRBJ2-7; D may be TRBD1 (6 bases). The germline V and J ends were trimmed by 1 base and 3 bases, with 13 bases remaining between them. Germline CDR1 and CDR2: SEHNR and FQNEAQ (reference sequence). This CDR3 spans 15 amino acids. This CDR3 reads CASSLGQEEFYEQYF. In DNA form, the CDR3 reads TGTGCCAGCAGCTTAGGACAGGAGGAATTCTACGAGCAGTACTTC.

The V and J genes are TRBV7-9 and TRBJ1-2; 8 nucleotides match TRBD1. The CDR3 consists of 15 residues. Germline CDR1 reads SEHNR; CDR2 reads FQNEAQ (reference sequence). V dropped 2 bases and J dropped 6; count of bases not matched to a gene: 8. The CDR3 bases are TGTGCCAGCAGCTTATCGACAGGGGTCAACCATGGCTACACCTTC. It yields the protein CASSLSTGVNHGYTF.

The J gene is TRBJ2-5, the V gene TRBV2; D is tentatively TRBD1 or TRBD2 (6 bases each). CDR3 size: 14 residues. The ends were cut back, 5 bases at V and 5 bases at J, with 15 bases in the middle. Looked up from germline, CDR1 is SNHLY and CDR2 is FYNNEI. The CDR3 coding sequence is TGTGCCAGCAGTTTCGGGGGCCCCCCGGAGACCCAGTACTTC. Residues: CASSFGGPPETQYF.

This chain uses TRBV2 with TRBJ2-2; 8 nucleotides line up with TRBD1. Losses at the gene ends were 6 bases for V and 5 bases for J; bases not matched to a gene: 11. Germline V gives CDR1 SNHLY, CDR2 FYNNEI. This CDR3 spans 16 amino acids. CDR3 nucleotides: TGTGCCAGCAGGGGCAGGGGGCAATTTGGAACCGGGGAGCTGTTTTTT. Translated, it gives CASRGRGQFGTGELFF.

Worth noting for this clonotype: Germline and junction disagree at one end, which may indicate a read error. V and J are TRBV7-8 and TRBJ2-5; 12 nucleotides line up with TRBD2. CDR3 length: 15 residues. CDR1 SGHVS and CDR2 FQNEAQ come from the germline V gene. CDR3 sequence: CANRATSGGRETQYF. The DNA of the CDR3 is TGCGCCAACAGGGCGACTAGCGGGGGACGGGAGACCCAGTACTTC.

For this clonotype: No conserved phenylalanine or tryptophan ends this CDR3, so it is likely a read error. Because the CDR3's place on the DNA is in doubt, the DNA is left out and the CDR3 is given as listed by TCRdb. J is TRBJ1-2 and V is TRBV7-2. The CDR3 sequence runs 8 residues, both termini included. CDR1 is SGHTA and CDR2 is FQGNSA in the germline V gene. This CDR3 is CASSLGGR.

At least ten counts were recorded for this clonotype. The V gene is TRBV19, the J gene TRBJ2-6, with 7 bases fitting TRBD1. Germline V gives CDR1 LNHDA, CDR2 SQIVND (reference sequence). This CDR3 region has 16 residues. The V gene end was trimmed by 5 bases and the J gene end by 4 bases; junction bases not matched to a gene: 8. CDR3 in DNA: TGTGCCAGTAGTCCAAACAGGGGATCAGGGGCCAACGTCCTGACTTTC. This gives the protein CASSPNRGSGANVLTF.

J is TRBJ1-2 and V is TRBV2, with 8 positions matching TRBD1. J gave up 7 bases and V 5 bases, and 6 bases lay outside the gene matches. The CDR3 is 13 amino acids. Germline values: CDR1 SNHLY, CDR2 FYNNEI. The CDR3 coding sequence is TGTGCCAGCAGTTGGACAGGGCTTGGTGGCTACACCTTC. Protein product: CASSWTGLGGYTF.

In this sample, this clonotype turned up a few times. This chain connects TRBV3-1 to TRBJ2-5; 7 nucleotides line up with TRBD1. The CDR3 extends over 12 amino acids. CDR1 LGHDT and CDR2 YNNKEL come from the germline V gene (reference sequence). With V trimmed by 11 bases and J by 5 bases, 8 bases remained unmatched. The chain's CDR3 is CASTGLGETQYF. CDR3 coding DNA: TGTGCCTCGACAGGGCTGGGGGAGACCCAGTACTTC.